This T cell receptor beta chain was documented in a study of T cell repertoires in cytomegalovirus infection. As for the study in general: TCR beta signatures that were public indicated CMV infection and matching HLA type.

Each CDR3 protein is one row after TCRdb ran MiXCR on the reads. This repertoire shows around 900,000 distinct CDR3 sequences, more than 25% found once; its top ten account for roughly 13%. Germline V gene lookup returns CDR1 SGHTA and CDR2 FQGNSA. CDR3 length: 15 residues. V lost 10 bases and J lost 0, with 16 bases in between. This clonotype was observed many times. The antigen remains undetermined. Findings and limits, study-wide: Dominant in the ex vivo response were TCR beta clonotypes restricted by HLA-C and specific for CMV.

The J gene is TRBJ2-4, the V gene TRBV7-2; a weak D match, TRBD2 (6 bases). The specimen was cultured CD8+ T cells from PBMCs, collected from culture after CMV antigen stimulation. The sequence derives from a human donor in good health (CMV status not recorded). Some clones in this sample may be carry-over from other donors' samples. Here the CDR3 reads CAIQPAGIAKNIQYF. Written as DNA, the CDR3 is TGTGCCATCCAGCCCGCGGGGATAGCCAAAAACATTCAGTACTTC.